Reported below is one T cell receptor (beta chain). The antigen it binds to is not known. The record has no base qualities; no much larger clone is one base away. Samples from volunteer blood donors who had recovered from COVID-19 were contributed by a second Seattle source. Whole blood was collected in K2EDTA tubes by collaborating institutions according to the institutions' own protocols. For TCRbeta analysis, collaborators shipped samples in one of three forms: frozen whole blood, isolated PBMCs, or DNA extracted from either of those sample types. TCRbeta CDR3 regions were amplified from genomic DNA using the immunoSEQ Assay, a bias-controlled multiplex PCR. Per the source publication's procedure: The number of nucleated cells in each sample was estimated from the amplification of reference gene primers within the assay. To quantify the absolute abundance of each unique TCRbeta CDR3 rearrangement, sequence reads were collapsed and filtered. For each sample, productive Simpson clonality was calculated as the square root of Simpson's diversity index over productive rearrangements. Sourced from immuneACCESS, this table was stored by TCRdb with only in-frame sequences that have V and J called. A share of the clones is absent; for the studies checked, an unresolved V gene accounts for under half, and the remainder has no known explanation. For V, J and clone size, that table is used; D and trimming come from the DNA. The sample contains some 180,000 clones, around 79% of them found a single time. The ten largest clones capture roughly 13% of the sample.

The sample belongs to a study of blood T cell repertoires in COVID-19 (dated by TCRdb to between 2020 and 2021). Looking at the study overall: Samples covering the acute and convalescent phases of COVID-19 were provided by collaborators in the United States, Italy and Spain. Where available, HLA class I and class II types were obtained from metadata supplied by the sample provider rather than from assay-based typing. Sample metadata almost always included a de-identified subject ID, COVID-19 status, age in years and sex. The repertoires were released in a freely available public database intended as a resource for research on the immune response to SARS-CoV-2. The prospective study material was composed of cDNA or gDNA derived from T cells, B-cell-depleted T cells, or PBMCs. Deeply sampled blood TCRbeta repertoires from subjects exposed to, actively infected with, or recovered from COVID-19 were included in the dataset. Samples came from the ongoing ImmuneRACE study (first 160 participants) plus 1,254 subjects from 6 global collaborators.

Overall study outcomes, separate from this receptor: The amount of clinical and demographic metadata varied by source and participant and was provided uncurated.

The sample was peripheral blood. The origin of this receptor is a man aged 50 or older who had recovered from COVID-19.

The DNA sequence is given as TGCGCCAGCAGCCAGACCGGGACAGGGGAAACGGTTGGCTACACCTTC. Translated, this is CASSQTGTGETVGYTF. This sequence uses TRBV4-1 and TRBJ1-2, with 10 central nucleotides matching TRBD1. CDR1 and CDR2 are drawn from the germline V gene: MGHRA, YSYEKL. The CDR3 starts with the cysteine, ends with the phenylalanine, and has 16 residues. The retained sequence is limited to the CDR3, 48 bases, with the frame set at the first base. V is trimmed back by 3 bases and J by 7 bases, and the junction contains 11 bases that no gene match accounts for.